One and the same sample provided the 18 T cell receptor beta chains below, sequenced in a study of naive and memory T cell subsets. The beta constant-region primer was an equimolar mix of two oligonucleotides covering TRBC1 and TRBC2. A single record per CDR3 protein comes from TCRdb applying MiXCR to the UMI-ligation and nested PCR reads. The sample has tens of thousands of distinct CDR3 sequences, about an eighth seen once. Sequencing was done on a sample of central memory CD4+ T cells from blood. Source of these receptors: a human donor in good health.

CDR3 sequence: CASSLQGGDTIYF. CDR3 DNA sequence: TGTGCCAGCAGCCTCCAGGGTGGGGACACCATATATTTT. This chain links TRBV3-1 with TRBJ1-3, with a possible D match to TRBD1 (5 bases). This CDR3 contains 13 residues. V was cut by 4 bases and J by 8 bases, with 12 bases left in between. The germline CDR1 and CDR2 sequences are LGHDT and YNNKEL (reference sequence). Looking up the rest from reference TRBV3-1 and TRBJ1-3 gives the full variable domain: DTAVSQTPKYLVTQMGNDKSIKCEQNLGHDTMYWYKQDSKKFLKIMFSYNNKELIINETVPNRFSPKSPDKAHLNLHINSLELGDSAVYFCASSLQGGDTIYFGEGSWLTVV.

The V and J genes are TRBV3-1 and TRBJ2-5, with 8 bases lining up with TRBD2. Looked up from germline, CDR1 is LGHDT and CDR2 is YNNKEL (reference sequence). J lost 2 bases, V lost 7 bases, and 9 bases had no gene match. The CDR3 consists of 15 residues. The CDR3 loop reads CASNMLLAEQETQYF. The CDR3 bases are TGTGCCAGCAACATGCTACTAGCGGAACAAGAGACCCAGTACTTC.

This clonotype was seen more than once but under ten times. The rearrangement joins TRBV28 to TRBJ2-7; 13 bases align to TRBD2. CDR1 MDHEN and CDR2 SYDVKM come from the germline V gene. This CDR3 spans 16 amino acids. The junction had 7 bases not matched to a gene; V was cut back by 5 bases and J by 3 bases. The CDR3 here is CASSPSGTSGNYEQYF. DNA of the CDR3: TGTGCCAGCAGTCCCTCCGGGACTAGCGGGAACTACGAGCAGTACTTC.

J is TRBJ2-1 and V is TRBV11-2; 8 bases match TRBD2. Unmatched junction bases numbered 11, after V lost 1 base and J lost 9 bases. The CDR3 spans 16 residues. From germline, CDR1 is SGHAT and CDR2 FQNNGV. The CDR3 bases are TGTGCCAGCAGCTTAGGGACGGGAGGGCCTCAGGGTGAGCAGTTCTTC. It encodes CASSLGTGGPQGEQFF. The full variable domain, rest sourced from reference TRBV11-2 and TRBJ2-1, is EAGVAQSPRYKIIEKRQSVAFWCNPISGHATLYWYQQILGQGPKLLIQFQNNGVVDDSQLPKDRFSAERLKGVDSTLKIQPAKLEDSAVYLCASSLGTGGPQGEQFFGPGTRLTVL.

This clonotype has a count of ten or more. The rearrangement uses TRBV5-1 and TRBJ2-5; 12 positions match TRBD2. Per the germline V gene, CDR1 is SGHRS and CDR2 is YFSETQ. Trimming removed 6 bases from V and 4 bases from J; junction bases left unmatched: 7. The CDR3 is 15 amino acids. The CDR3 region is CASIPTSGRGETQYF. As DNA, the CDR3 is TGCGCCAGCATCCCGACTAGCGGGAGAGGAGAGACCCAGTACTTC. The variable domain in full, with the rest retrieved from reference TRBV5-1 and TRBJ2-5, is KAGVTQTPRYLIKTRGQQVTLSCSPISGHRSVSWYQQTPGQGLQFLFEYFSETQRNKGNFPGRFSGRQFSNSRSEMNVSTLELGDSALYLCASIPTSGRGETQYFGPGTRLLVL.

This clonotype was found many times. The rearrangement joins TRBV6-1 to TRBJ1-1; D gene ambiguous. Trimming shortened V by 3 bases and J by 4 bases, and 12 bases separated the two germline ends. Germline V gene lookup returns CDR1 MNHNS and CDR2 SASEGT. This CDR3 comprises 14 residues. The CDR3 DNA is TGTGCCAGCAGTGAGATGGATGAGGGCACTGAAGCTTTCTTT. Translated, it gives CASSEMDEGTEAFF.

By share of the sample, this clonotype is medium-sized. The V call is TRBV29-1, the J call TRBJ2-5; possibly TRBD1 or TRBD2 for D (5 bases each). CDR3 size: 12 residues. Germline V lookup: CDR1 SQVTM, CDR2 ANQGSEA. Trimming shortened V by 4 bases and J by 4 bases, and 10 bases separated the two germline ends. The CDR3 DNA is TGCAGCGTTGCTAAGAGGGGAGAGACCCAGTACTTC. Its translation is CSVAKRGETQYF.

This clonotype appeared a single time. V gene TRBV30 combines with J gene TRBJ1-3; D remains ambiguous. CDR1 is GTSNPN and CDR2 is SVGIG in the germline V gene (reference sequence). The V end was cut by 2 bases, the J end by 4 bases, with 12 bases between. This CDR3 is built from 14 residues. The CDR3 DNA sequence: TGTGCCTGGAGTAATCCGGGATCGGGAAACACCATATATTTT. The encoded protein is CAWSNPGSGNTIYF.

This clonotype was seen a few times. As DNA, the CDR3 is TGTGCCAGCAGCTTGGACGCCGGGACAGAGTCCTCCGTTGAGCAGTTCTTC. This codes for CASSLDAGTESSVEQFF. The chain links TRBV5-4 to TRBJ2-1; 7 bases line up with TRBD1. Per germline, CDR1 SGHNT and CDR2 YYREEE (reference sequence). The junction had 15 bases not matched to a gene; V was cut back by 0 bases and J by 9 bases. This CDR3 has 17 residues.

This clonotype has ten or more counts. This chain connects TRBV12-3 or TRBV12-4 to TRBJ2-7, with TRBD2 matching 8 bases. CDR3 length: 14 residues. V was clipped by 2 bases and J by 7 bases; unmatched bases: 7. The CDR3 protein is CASSLSGRMGEQYF. The DNA for the CDR3 is TGTGCCAGCAGTTTAAGCGGGAGAATGGGTGAGCAGTACTTC.

This clonotype has at least ten counts. The chain employs TRBV5-4 and TRBJ1-1, with 9 bases fitting TRBD1. The CDR3 is made up of 16 amino acids. The V segment lost 4 bases and the J segment 0 bases; nucleotides outside the gene matches: 7. Germline values: CDR1 SGHNT, CDR2 YYREEE (reference sequence). The CDR3 protein is CASSDRDRALNTEAFF. DNA for the CDR3: TGTGCCAGCAGCGACCGGGACAGGGCCCTGAACACTGAAGCTTTCTTT.

This clonotype appeared many times. The chain carries TRBV14 and TRBJ2-1, with D possibly matching TRBD2 (5 bases). The CDR3 runs to 14 residues. V lost 1 base to trimming and J lost 5 bases, with 9 bases between them. Germline values: CDR1 SGHDN, CDR2 FVKESK. CDR3: CASSQAGRNNEQFF. The CDR3 region has the DNA TGTGCCAGCAGCCAAGCGGGGAGAAACAATGAGCAGTTCTTC. The whole variable domain, filled in from reference TRBV14 and TRBJ2-1, reads EAGVTQFPSHSVIEKGQTVTLRCDPISGHDNLYWYRRVMGKEIKFLLHFVKESKQDESGMPNNRFLAERTGGTYSTLKVQPAELEDSGVYFCASSQAGRNNEQFFGPGTRLTVL.

For this clonotype: Just one base apart from a much larger clone, this may be a read error. The J gene is TRBJ1-2, the V gene TRBV28, with 8 bases lining up with TRBD1. Germline trimming cut 3 bases from V and 8 bases from J; bases unmatched to any gene: 5. The CDR3 runs to 13 residues. Germline assignment: CDR1 MDHEN and CDR2 SYDVKM. Here the CDR3 reads CASSFRDRGGYTF. The DNA for the CDR3 is TGTGCCAGCAGTTTTCGTGACAGGGGCGGCTACACCTTC.

This clonotype was seen more than once but under ten times. This sequence joins TRBV28 and TRBJ2-3; TRBD2 matches at 9 bases. Germline V lookup: CDR1 MDHEN, CDR2 SYDVKM. J was trimmed by 0 bases and V by 8 bases; bases with no gene match: 3. The CDR3 is made up of 14 amino acids. The CDR3 region is CASATSGSTDTQYF. CDR3 DNA: TGTGCCAGCGCGACTAGCGGAAGCACAGATACGCAGTATTTT.

This clonotype has only a few counts. CDR3 amino acids: CASSYPQGFSSGANVLTF. The DNA for the CDR3 is TGTGCCAGCAGTTACCCACAGGGGTTCAGCTCTGGGGCCAACGTCCTGACTTTC. The J gene is TRBJ2-6, the V gene TRBV28; 7 bases map to TRBD1. Losses at the gene ends were 4 bases for V and 0 bases for J; bases not matched to a gene: 9. This CDR3 contains 18 residues. Germline CDR1 reads MDHEN; CDR2 reads SYDVKM.

This clonotype was counted between two and nine times. This chain's CDR3 is CATSDSQGARNSPLHF. In DNA, the CDR3 is TGTGCCACCAGTGATTCCCAGGGGGCCCGAAATTCACCCCTCCACTTT. This chain connects TRBV24-1 to TRBJ1-6; 8 bases align to TRBD1. The CDR3 is made up of 16 amino acids. V lost 2 bases to trimming and J lost 7 bases; unmatched junction nucleotides: 6. Germline CDR1 is KGHDR and CDR2 is SFDVKD.

Note on this clonotype: Possible read error: a much larger clone is one base away. The rearrangement joins TRBV7-2 to TRBJ2-6, with a possible D match to TRBD1 (5 bases). This CDR3 region has 15 residues. Germline values: CDR1 SGHTA, CDR2 FQGNSA. CDR3 residues: CASSYGGAGADVLTF. CDR3 in DNA: TGTGCCAGCAGCTACGGTGGGGCTGGGGCCGACGTCCTGACTTTC.

The V gene is TRBV15, the J gene TRBJ2-5; D call uncertain. This CDR3 spans 15 amino acids. V was cut by 0 bases and J by 0 bases, with 8 bases left in between. CDR1 and CDR2 (germline): LNHNV, YYDKDF (reference sequence). CDR3 sequence: CATSRDRDYQETQYF. CDR3 bases: TGTGCCACCAGCAGAGATCGAGACTACCAAGAGACCCAGTACTTC.